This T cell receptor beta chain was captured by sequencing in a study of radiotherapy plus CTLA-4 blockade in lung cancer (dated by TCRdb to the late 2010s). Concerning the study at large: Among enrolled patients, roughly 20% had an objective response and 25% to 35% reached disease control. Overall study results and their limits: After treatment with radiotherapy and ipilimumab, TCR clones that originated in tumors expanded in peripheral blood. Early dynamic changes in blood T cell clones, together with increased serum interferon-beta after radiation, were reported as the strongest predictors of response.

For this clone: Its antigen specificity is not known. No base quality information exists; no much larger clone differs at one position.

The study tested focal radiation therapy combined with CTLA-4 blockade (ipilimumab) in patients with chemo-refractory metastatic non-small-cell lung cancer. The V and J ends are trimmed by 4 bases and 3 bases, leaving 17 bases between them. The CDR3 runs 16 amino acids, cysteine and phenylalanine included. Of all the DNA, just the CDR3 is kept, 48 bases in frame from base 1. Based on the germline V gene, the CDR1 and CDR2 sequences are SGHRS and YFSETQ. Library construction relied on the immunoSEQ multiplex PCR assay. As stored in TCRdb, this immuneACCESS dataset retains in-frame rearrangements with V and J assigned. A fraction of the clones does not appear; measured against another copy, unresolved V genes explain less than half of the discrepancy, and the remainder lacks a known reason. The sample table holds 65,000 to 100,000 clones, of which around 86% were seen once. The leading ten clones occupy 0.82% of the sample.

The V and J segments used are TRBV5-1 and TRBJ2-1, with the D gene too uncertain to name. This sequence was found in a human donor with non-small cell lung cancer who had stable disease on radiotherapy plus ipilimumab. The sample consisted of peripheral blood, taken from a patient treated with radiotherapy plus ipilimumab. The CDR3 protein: CASSPGLTYGYNEQFF. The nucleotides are TGCGCCAGCAGCCCGGGCCTCACTTATGGCTACAATGAGCAGTTCTTC.